Sequencing of this T cell receptor (beta chain) was carried out in a study of graft-versus-host responses after intestinal transplantation. Study summary: As for transplant type, recipients had multivisceral, liver-intestinal, or isolated intestinal grafts. Whole-study results and caveats: GvH clone levels peaked in circulation, and this peak was associated with early post-transplant HvG declines. Some GvH clones appeared in ileal mucosa or blood before recipient bone marrow. Elevated graft-versus-host to host-versus-graft clonal ratios in allografts were recorded for patients with graft-donor T cell macrochimerism.

CDR1 and CDR2 from the germline V gene are SEHNR and FQNEAQ (reference sequence). The CDR3 is made up of 13 amino acids. Trimming removed 4 bases at V and 3 bases at J, with 8 bases between. The protocol was immunoSEQ multiplex PCR, while the TCRdb copy is restricted to in-frame clones and leaves out a portion. The repertoire has about 85,000 clones, more than 85% of them found once; the top ten carry 7.6%. With respect to this clone: The antigen is unknown.

The TCR originated in a human donor who was the organ donor for an intestinal transplant. The chain is built from TRBV7-9 and TRBJ2-3; D is unclear. Sample: unstimulated CD8+ T cells sorted from spleen or lymph node cells, taken before transplant. CDR3 nucleotide sequence: TGTGCCAGCAGCTCTCCAGCGACAGATACGCAGTATTTT. Amino acids: CASSSPATDTQYF. Based on the CDR3 plus reference TRBV7-9 and TRBJ2-3, the full variable domain is DTGVSQNPRHKITKRGQNVTFRCDPISEHNRLYWYRQTLGQGPEFLTYFQNEAQLEKSRLLSDRFSAERPKGSFSTLEIQRTEQGDSAMYLCASSSPATDTQYFGPGTRLTVL.